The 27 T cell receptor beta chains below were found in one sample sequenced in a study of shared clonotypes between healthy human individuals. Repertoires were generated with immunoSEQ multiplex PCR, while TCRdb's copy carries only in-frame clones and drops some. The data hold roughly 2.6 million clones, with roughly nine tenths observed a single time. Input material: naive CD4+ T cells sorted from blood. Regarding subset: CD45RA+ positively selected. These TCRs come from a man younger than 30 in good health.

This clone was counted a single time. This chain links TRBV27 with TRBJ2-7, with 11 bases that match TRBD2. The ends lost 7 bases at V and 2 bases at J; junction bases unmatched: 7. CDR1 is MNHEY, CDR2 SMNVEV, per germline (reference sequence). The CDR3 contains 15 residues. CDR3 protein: CASTLAGGPPYEQYF. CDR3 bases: TGTGCCAGCACCTTAGCGGGAGGGCCTCCCTACGAGCAGTACTTC.

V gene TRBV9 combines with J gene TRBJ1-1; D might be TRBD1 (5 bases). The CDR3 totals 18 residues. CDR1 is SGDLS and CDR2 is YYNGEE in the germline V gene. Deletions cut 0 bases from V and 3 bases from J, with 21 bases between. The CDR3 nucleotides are TGTGCCAGCAGCGTAGGACCCGATCTGGGACCGAGGGACACTGAAGCTTTCTTT. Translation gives CASSVGPDLGPRDTEAFF. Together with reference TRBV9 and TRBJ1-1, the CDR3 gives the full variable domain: DSGVTQTPKHLITATGQRVTLRCSPRSGDLSVYWYQQSLDQGLQFLIQYYNGEERAKGNILERFSAQQFPDLHSELNLSSLELGDSALYFCASSVGPDLGPRDTEAFFGQGTRLTVV.

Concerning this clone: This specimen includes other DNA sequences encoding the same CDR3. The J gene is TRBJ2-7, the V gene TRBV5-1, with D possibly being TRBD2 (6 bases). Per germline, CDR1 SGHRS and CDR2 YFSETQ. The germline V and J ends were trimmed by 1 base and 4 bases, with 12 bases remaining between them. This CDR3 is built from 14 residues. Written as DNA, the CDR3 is TGCGCCAGCAGCTTGCCGGGAGTTAGGTACGAGCAGTACTTC. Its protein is CASSLPGVRYEQYF. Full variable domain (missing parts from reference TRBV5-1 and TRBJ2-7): KAGVTQTPRYLIKTRGQQVTLSCSPISGHRSVSWYQQTPGQGLQFLFEYFSETQRNKGNFPGRFSGRQFSNSRSEMNVSTLELGDSALYLCASSLPGVRYEQYFGPGTRLTVT.

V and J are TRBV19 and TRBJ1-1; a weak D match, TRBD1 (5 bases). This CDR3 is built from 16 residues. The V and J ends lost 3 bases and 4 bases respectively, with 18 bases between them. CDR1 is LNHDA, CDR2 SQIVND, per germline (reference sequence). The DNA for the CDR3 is TGTGCCAGTAGTATTGGGGGTCGGGGAGTGAGCACTGAAGCTTTCTTT. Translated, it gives CASSIGGRGVSTEAFF.

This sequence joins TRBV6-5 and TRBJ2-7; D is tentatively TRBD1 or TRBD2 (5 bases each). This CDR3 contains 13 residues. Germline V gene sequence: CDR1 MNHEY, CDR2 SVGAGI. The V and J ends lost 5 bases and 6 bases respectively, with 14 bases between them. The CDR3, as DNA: TGTGCCAGCAGTCCCCTTTATGGGGGCGAGCAGTACTTC. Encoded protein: CASSPLYGGEQYF.

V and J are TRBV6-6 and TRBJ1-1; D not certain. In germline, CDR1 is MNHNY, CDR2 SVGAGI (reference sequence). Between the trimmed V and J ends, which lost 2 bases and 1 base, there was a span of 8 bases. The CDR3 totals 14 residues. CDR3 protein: CASSYPEGNTEAFF. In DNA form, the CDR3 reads TGTGCCAGCAGTTACCCGGAGGGGAACACTGAAGCTTTCTTT.

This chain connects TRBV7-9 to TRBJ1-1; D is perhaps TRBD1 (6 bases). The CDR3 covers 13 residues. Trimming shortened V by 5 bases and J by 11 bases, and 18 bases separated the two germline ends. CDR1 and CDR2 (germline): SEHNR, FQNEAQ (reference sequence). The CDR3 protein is CASSAGVGGWAFF. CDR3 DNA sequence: TGTGCCAGCAGCGCAGGGGTAGGGGGATGGGCTTTCTTT.

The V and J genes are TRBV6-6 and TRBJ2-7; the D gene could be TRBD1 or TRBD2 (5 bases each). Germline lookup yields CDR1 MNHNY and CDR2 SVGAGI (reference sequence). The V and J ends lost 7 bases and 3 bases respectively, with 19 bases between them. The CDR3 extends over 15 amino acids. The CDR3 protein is CASTTRGSTVYEQYF. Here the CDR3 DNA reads TGTGCCAGCACCACCCGAGGGTCGACAGTCTACGAGCAGTACTTC.

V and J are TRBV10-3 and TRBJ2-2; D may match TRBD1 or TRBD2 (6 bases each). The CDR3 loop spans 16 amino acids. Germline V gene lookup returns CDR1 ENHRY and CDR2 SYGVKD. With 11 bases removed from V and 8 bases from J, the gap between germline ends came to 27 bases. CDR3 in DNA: TGTGCCTCACGACTAGTCACGGACCCAGGGGCTGGGGAGCTGTTTTTT. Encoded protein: CASRLVTDPGAGELFF.

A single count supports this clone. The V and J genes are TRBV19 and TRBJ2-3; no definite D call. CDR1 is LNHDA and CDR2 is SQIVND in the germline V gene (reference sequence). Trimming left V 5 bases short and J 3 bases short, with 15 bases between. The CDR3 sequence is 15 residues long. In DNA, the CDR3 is TGTGCCAGTAGTGAAACGTGGATAACAACAGATACGCAGTATTTT. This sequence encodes CASSETWITTDTQYF.

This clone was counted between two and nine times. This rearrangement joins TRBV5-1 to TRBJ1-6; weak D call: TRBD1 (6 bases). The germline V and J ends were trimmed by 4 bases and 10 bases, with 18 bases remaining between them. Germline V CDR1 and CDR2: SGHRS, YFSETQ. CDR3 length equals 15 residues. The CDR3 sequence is CASSLSNREGSPLHF. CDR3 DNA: TGCGCCAGCAGCCTATCAAACAGGGAGGGCTCACCCCTCCACTTT.

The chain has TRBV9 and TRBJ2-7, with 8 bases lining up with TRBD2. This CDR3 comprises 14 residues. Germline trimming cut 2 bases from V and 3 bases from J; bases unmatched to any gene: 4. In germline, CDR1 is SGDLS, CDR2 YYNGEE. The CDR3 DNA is TGTGCCAGCAGCGTTTCTACTAGCGGCTACGAGCAGTACTTC. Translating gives CASSVSTSGYEQYF. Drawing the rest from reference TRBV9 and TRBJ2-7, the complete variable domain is DSGVTQTPKHLITATGQRVTLRCSPRSGDLSVYWYQQSLDQGLQFLIQYYNGEERAKGNILERFSAQQFPDLHSELNLSSLELGDSALYFCASSVSTSGYEQYFGPGTRLTVT.

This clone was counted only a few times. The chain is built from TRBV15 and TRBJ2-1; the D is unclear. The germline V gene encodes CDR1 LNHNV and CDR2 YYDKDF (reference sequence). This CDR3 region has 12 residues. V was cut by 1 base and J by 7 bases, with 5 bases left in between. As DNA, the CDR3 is TGTGCCACCAGCAGAGTCTCGAATGAGCAGTTCTTC. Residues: CATSRVSNEQFF. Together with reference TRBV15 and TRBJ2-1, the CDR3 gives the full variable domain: DAMVIQNPRYQVTQFGKPVTLSCSQTLNHNVMYWYQQKSSQAPKLLFHYYDKDFNNEADTPDNFQSRRPNTSFCFLDIRSPGLGDTAMYLCATSRVSNEQFFGPGTRLTVL.

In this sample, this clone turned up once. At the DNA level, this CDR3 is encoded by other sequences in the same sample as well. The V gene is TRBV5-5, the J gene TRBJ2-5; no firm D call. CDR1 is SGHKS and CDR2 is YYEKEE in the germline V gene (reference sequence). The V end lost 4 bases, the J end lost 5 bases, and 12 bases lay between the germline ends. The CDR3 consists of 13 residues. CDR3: CASSLQGAETQYF. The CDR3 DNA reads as TGTGCCAGCAGCCTGCAAGGTGCGGAGACCCAGTACTTC.

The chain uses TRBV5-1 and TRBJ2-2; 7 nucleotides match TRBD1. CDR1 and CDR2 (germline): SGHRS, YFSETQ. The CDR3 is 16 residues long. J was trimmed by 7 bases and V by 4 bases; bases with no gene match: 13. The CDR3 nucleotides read TGCGCCAGCAGCGTCTCGACAGGGATGATGGACGGGGAGCTGTTTTTT. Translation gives CASSVSTGMMDGELFF.

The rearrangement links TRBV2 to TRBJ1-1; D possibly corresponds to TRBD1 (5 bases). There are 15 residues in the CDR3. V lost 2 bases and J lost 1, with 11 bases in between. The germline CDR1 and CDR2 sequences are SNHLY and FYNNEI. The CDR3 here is CASSERRQKNTEAFF. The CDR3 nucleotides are TGTGCCAGCAGTGAAAGAAGACAGAAGAACACTGAAGCTTTCTTT.

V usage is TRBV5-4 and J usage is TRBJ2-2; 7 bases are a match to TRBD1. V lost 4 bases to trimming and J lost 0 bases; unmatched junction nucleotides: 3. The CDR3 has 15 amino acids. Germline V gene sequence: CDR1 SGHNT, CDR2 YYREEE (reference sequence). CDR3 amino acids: CASSRDRANTGELFF. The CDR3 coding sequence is TGTGCCAGCAGCCGCGACAGGGCGAACACCGGGGAGCTGTTTTTT.

The CDR3 region is CASSLGSLGGNTIYF. The CDR3 DNA reads as TGCGCCAGCAGCTTGGGCAGCCTAGGGGGAAACACCATATATTTT. This chain connects TRBV5-1 to TRBJ1-3, with D unclear. V lost 0 bases, J lost 4 bases, and 11 bases lay in between. CDR3 length equals 15 residues. Germline V CDR1 and CDR2: SGHRS, YFSETQ.

The CDR3 bases are TGTGCCAGCAGTTCATTGCCGGGGGTAAGAAATCAGCCCCAGCATTTT. The encoded protein is CASSSLPGVRNQPQHF. This sequence joins TRBV27 and TRBJ1-5, with D possibly being TRBD1 (5 bases). V lost 4 bases, J lost 4 bases, and 17 bases lay in between. Germline CDR1 MNHEY, CDR2 SMNVEV (reference sequence). The length of the CDR3 is 16 residues.

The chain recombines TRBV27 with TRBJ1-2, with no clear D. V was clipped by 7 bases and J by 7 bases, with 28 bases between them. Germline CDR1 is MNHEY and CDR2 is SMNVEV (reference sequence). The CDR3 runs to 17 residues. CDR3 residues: CASTLSVNTALRFGYTF. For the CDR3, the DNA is TGTGCCAGCACCCTCAGTGTGAACACTGCTCTTAGGTTTGGCTACACCTTC.

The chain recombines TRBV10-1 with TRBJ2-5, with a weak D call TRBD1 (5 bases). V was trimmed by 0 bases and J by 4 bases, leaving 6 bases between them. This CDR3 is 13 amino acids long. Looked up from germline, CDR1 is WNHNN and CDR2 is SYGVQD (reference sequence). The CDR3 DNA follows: TGCGCCAGCAGTGAGTCGCAGGGAGAGACCCAGTACTTC. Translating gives CASSESQGETQYF.

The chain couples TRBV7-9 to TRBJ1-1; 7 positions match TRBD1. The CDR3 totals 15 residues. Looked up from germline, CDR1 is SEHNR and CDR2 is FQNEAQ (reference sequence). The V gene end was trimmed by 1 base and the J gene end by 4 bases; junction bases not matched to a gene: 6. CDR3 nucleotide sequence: TGTGCCAGCAGCTTAGTCGCAGGGGGTACCACTGAAGCTTTCTTT. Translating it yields CASSLVAGGTTEAFF.

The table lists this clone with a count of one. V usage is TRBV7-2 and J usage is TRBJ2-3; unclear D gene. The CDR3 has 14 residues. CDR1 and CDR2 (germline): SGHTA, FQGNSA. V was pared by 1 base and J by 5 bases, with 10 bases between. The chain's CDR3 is CASSLGPTGDTQYF. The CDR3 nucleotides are TGTGCCAGCAGCTTAGGTCCCACCGGAGATACGCAGTATTTT.

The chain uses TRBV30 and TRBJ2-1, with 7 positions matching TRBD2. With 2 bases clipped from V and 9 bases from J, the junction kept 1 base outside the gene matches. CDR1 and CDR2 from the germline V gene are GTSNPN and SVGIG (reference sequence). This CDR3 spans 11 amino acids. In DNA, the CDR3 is TGTGCCTGGAGTCGCGGGGGTGAGCAGTTCTTC. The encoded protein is CAWSRGGEQFF.

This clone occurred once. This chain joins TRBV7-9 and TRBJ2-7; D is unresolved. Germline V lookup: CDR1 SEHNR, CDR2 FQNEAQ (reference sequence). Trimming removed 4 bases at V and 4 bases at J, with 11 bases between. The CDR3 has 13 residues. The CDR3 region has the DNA TGTGCCAGCAGCTCGACACCGGAGTACGAGCAGTACTTC. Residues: CASSSTPEYEQYF.

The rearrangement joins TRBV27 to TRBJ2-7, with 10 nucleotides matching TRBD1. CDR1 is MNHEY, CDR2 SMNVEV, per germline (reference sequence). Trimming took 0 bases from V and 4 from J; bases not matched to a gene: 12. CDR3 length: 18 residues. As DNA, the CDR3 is TGTGCCAGCAGTTTATCGAAGTCGGTCCGGGACAGGGGTTACGAGCAGTACTTC. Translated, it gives CASSLSKSVRDRGYEQYF.

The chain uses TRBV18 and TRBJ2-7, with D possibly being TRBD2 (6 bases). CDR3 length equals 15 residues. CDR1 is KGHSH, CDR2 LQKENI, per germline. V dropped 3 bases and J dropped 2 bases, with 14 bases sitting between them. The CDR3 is CASSPQEAGPYEQYF. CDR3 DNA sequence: TGTGCCAGCTCACCCCAGGAGGCGGGGCCCTACGAGCAGTACTTC.